The 4 T cell receptor beta chains below all came from one sample that was sequenced in a study of T cells in Graves' hyperthyroidism and ophthalmopathy. RNA transcripts provided the source from which TCR beta CDR3 regions were amplified. HTBI primers were employed in a first-round RT-PCR of the TCR CDR3. TCRdb re-analysed the multiplex PCR reads in MiXCR, keeping a single row per CDR3 protein. This sample has some 600,000 distinct CDR3 sequences, with more than 11% found just once. The sequencing sample was made of blood. The origin of the receptors is a woman between 25 and 40 years old with Graves' hyperthyroidism that later progressed to Graves' ophthalmopathy.

This clonotype has a count of ten or more. The chain carries TRBV7-6 and TRBJ2-1; TRBD2 matches at 9 bases. V lost 1 base, J lost 1 base, and 2 bases stayed unmatched. CDR1 SGHVS and CDR2 FNYEAQ come from the germline V gene. The CDR3 length is 16 residues. This CDR3 reads CASSLGGLASYNEQFF. Here the CDR3 DNA reads TGTGCCAGCAGCTTAGGGGGACTAGCATCCTACAATGAGCAGTTCTTC.

This clonotype appeared many times. Here the CDR3 reads CSARGGLRGSEAFF. CDR3 in DNA: TGCAGTGCTAGAGGGGGTTTACGAGGGTCTGAAGCTTTCTTT. The chain combines TRBV20-1 with TRBJ1-1; no clear D. Trimming removed 1 base from V and 6 bases from J, with 15 bases in between. The CDR3 is 14 residues long. Germline CDR1 and CDR2: DFQATT and SNEGSKA (reference sequence).

This clonotype was observed at least ten times. The V and J genes are TRBV6-1 and TRBJ1-4; TRBD1 might be the D (6 bases). The CDR3 has 14 amino acids. Trimming pared 7 bases from V and 4 bases from J, leaving 13 bases between. Germline CDR1 reads MNHNS; CDR2 reads SASEGT. CDR3 DNA: TGTGCCAGCATCCCGACAGGCCTTAATGAAAAACTGTTTTTT. Protein product: CASIPTGLNEKLFF.

This clonotype occurred many times. The rearrangement links TRBV19 to TRBJ1-3; 7 nucleotides align to TRBD1. This CDR3 spans 16 amino acids. V was clipped by 7 bases and J by 0 bases; unmatched bases: 9. The V gene's germline CDR1 is LNHDA and CDR2 SQIVND (reference sequence). CDR3 bases: TGTGCCAGTACCCTACGACAGGGCTTCTCTGGAAACACCATATATTTT. Amino acid sequence: CASTLRQGFSGNTIYF.